This T cell receptor (beta chain) appears in the sequencing data of a study of T cell changes during pregnancy in multiple sclerosis. Here immunoSEQ multiplex PCR was the method, and the copy in TCRdb shows in-frame clones only, minus some. This table holds some 29,000 clones, about 87% found once. The sample in question was CD8+ T cells from peripheral blood mononuclear cells, obtained before pregnancy. The receptor was derived from a female donor with multiple sclerosis, enrolled in a pregnancy study.

CDR3 bases: TGTGCCAGCAGCCCCGACGGGACATTTATCACCGGGGAGCTGTTTTTT. Its translation is CASSPDGTFITGELFF. The chain uses TRBV7-3 and TRBJ2-2; possibly TRBD1 for D (6 bases). Trimming cost V 5 bases and J 4 bases, with 17 bases left between them. The CDR3 is made up of 16 amino acids. Germline assignment: CDR1 SGHTA and CDR2 FQGTGA.